The rows below give T cell receptor beta chains drawn from one sample of a study of blood T cell repertoires in COVID-19. Profiled with immunoSEQ multiplex PCR; TCRdb holds only in-frame clones, not every one. The sample has about 130,000 clones, approximately 74% seen once. Sequenced sample: peripheral blood. The receptors originated from a man aged 55 to 70 with acute or convalescent COVID-19. Both conserved end residues are part of each CDR3.

TRBV19	13	TRBJ2-3	CASNGRGTDTQYF
TRBV5-1	15	TRBJ1-1	CASSPRTGSDTEAFF
TRBV6-4	14	TRBJ1-2	CASSPGTGVYGYTF
TRBV30	14	TRBJ2-1	CAYRRASSYNEQFF
TRBV27	18	TRBJ1-2	CASSSAWSGVLLNYGYTF
TRBV5-1	14	TRBJ2-5	CASSLTSGKETQYF
TRBV3-1/TRBV3-2	11	TRBJ2-7	CASSLSYEQYF
TRBV18	13	TRBJ2-5	CASLRNREETQYF
TRBV6-5	15	TRBJ1-2	CASSSPGTLNYGYTF
TRBV19	16	TRBJ1-6	CASSMGRQSGNSPLHF
TRBV27	16	TRBJ2-2	CASSPPGAPNTGELFF
TRBV7-6	17	TRBJ2-5	CASSLEPGQGRGETQYF
TRBV12-3/TRBV12-4	12	TRBJ2-1	CASSPQSNEQFF
TRBV6-5	14	TRBJ1-2	CASSYSGTAYGYTF
TRBV5-8	17	TRBJ2-1	CASSLGISGRAISEQFF
TRBV27	14	TRBJ1-2	CASSTNRVNYGYTF
TRBV7-6	14	TRBJ1-5	CASSQREGEQPQHF
TRBV19	13	TRBJ2-1	CASRGDRLNEQFF
TRBV5-4	15	TRBJ1-2	CASSLEPGQNYGYTF
TRBV7-2	18	TRBJ2-2	CASSLGYGGAKYTGELFF
TRBV12-5	13	TRBJ2-7	CARTGPRAYEQYF
TRBV25-1	13	TRBJ1-6	CASARDRGSPLHF
TRBV18	14	TRBJ2-7	CASSPGLAVYEQYF
TRBV5-1	13	TRBJ2-5	CASASNHQETQYF
TRBV29-1	13	TRBJ1-2	CSVADRADYGYTF
TRBV5-4	15	TRBJ1-4	CASSLGTATNEKLFF
TRBV6-5	15	TRBJ1-1	CASSLHRGAEYGAFF
TRBV6-1	15	TRBJ1-6	CASSEAADGNSPLHF
TRBV3-1/TRBV3-2	15	TRBJ2-7	CASSPKNSVVYEQYF
TRBV15	13	TRBJ1-2	CATSSDSTYGYTF
TRBV3-1/TRBV3-2	15	TRBJ1-4	CASSQQGGLSEKLFF
TRBV20-1	10	TRBJ2-7	CSAQRDEQYF
TRBV21-1	15	TRBJ1-5	CASSFIEGSNQPQHF
TRBV6-2/TRBV6-3	14	TRBJ2-2	CASRFNRPTGELFF
TRBV12-3/TRBV12-4	13	TRBJ2-1	CASSLNLRNEQFF
TRBV30	14	TRBJ2-3	CAWGNGQGPDTQYF
TRBV15	16	TRBJ2-1	CATSRDRGGSYNEQFF
TRBV5-1	14	TRBJ2-2	CASRQVTNTGELFF
TRBV6-5	15	TRBJ2-5	CASRIGGRRWETQYF
TRBV6-5	15	TRBJ2-7	CASTPPTGSSYEQYF
TRBV11-3	14	TRBJ2-5	CASSSTGLQETQYF
TRBV9	17	TRBJ2-3	CASSVASSLAVSDTQYF
TRBV5-1	18	TRBJ2-3	CASSSPPTGQRYTDTQYF
TRBV30	15	TRBJ1-5	CAWSERTGNTMPQHF
TRBV21-1	16	TRBJ1-5	CASSKDGTGNNQPQHF
TRBV29-1	14	TRBJ1-2	CSVEVTGVDYGYTF
TRBV27	15	TRBJ2-7	CASPSRGQGSYEQYF
TRBV4-1	15	TRBJ2-3	CASSPLAGVTDTQYF
TRBV4-1	15	TRBJ1-2	CASSQRGQATYGYTF
TRBV5-5	16	TRBJ2-3	CASSLEGHGTTDTQYF
TRBV3-1/TRBV3-2	13	TRBJ1-1	CASSQESSQKAFF
TRBV2	14	TRBJ1-1	CASRDRGPAYRGFF
TRBV4-1	15	TRBJ1-6	CASSQGRDSGSPLHF
TRBV6-4	15	TRBJ2-1	CASSDSDRSYNEQFF
TRBV3-1/TRBV3-2	13	TRBJ1-2	CASRHRGWGGYTF
TRBV6-1	14	TRBJ2-4	CASGEGLAKNIQYF
TRBV2	18	TRBJ1-1	CASTRGLRQGGWDTEAFF
TRBV27	18	TRBJ1-1	CASSTRGQGRGLLTEAFF
TRBV2	12	TRBJ2-5	CASATSKETQYF
TRBV10-3	14	TRBJ2-7	CAISESGGHHEQYF